The entry below gives a single TCR beta chain sequence along with its context. The specificity of this receptor is unknown. Base qualities are not at hand, and no much larger clone is one base apart. The cohort consisted of approximately 670 healthy bone marrow donors. All cohort members were sampled while nominally healthy, although unrecorded immune exposures were likely present. The donor was CMV seropositive and was included in the group of 250 to 350 seropositive cohort members. A peripheral blood sample was collected from each donor, and TCR beta sequencing was performed on peripheral blood mononuclear cells. Genomic DNA was extracted from the blood cell samples with the Qiagen DNeasy Blood Extraction Kit. This entry comes from a study of cytomegalovirus exposure and HLA in healthy donors (dated by TCRdb to 2017 to 2019). Describing the broader study: According to an earlier analysis of a few hundred of the donors, some 170 million T cells yielded 117 million unique TCR beta sequences and about 300 Gb of sequence data. An early release that covered about 640 HLA-typed donors contained about 300 gigabases of sequencing data and 70 million to 100 million unique TCR sequences. Of the roughly 390 genotyped donors, roughly 80% were placed in the genetic ancestry cluster associated with self-reported Caucasian donors. The study was designed to test whether signatures of past pathogen exposure could be identified by cataloging public T cell receptors. The study profiled the T cell repertoires of under 850 subjects by immunosequencing and related them to cytomegalovirus serostatus. In addition to the first cohort of 666 subjects, a separate validation cohort of around 110 different subjects was used. To predict cytomegalovirus infection status, the study brought together high-throughput TCR immunosequencing, statistical association of individual TCRs with disease status, and machine learning. In a later analysis, previously published TCR beta repertoires from hundreds of donors were re-analyzed and high-resolution HLA genotyping was added so that TCR occurrence patterns could be studied. Rather than using new phenotypic data, the later analysis identified candidate immune exposures from TCR beta sequences and from how often those sequences occurred across donors. An earlier analysis of more than 450 of the donors used high-throughput TCR beta sequencing to judge whether each TCR beta V gene segment behaved as functional or pseudogenic. Donor age, sex, ethnicity and CMV serostatus were collected together with the repertoire data. A later genetic analysis used genome-wide SNP genotypes for about 55% of the 666 donors, treating that subset as a discovery cohort. Every discovery cohort repertoire had been produced on one sequencing platform. HLA typing covered class I and class II loci at four-digit resolution. The number of typed donors differed by locus: about 629-630 for A, B, C, DRB1 and DQB1; some 500 for DQA1; approximately 600 for DPA1; and 400 to 480 for DPB1. Four or five DR-DQ haplotypes were handled as single units for association and clustering because linkage in the cohort was strong. Across approximately 400 genotyped donors of the cohort, an average of 235,054 unique TCR beta nucleotide sequences per donor were sequenced, and roughly 18% of those sequences were non-productive. What the study reported, not specific to this receptor: Some IMGT-functional V segments, including TRBV6-2 and TRBV6-3, could not be distinguished by the 87-base-pair reads and were therefore excluded. Compared with equally common non-associated chains, HLA-associated TCR beta chains in a later analysis were more clonally expanded and had lower generation probabilities. Most TCR sequences were observed very rarely across donors, whereas some public TCRs were present in many individuals. In a later analysis, TCR association rates were found to vary across HLA loci, with the most associated TCRs seen for DRB1 alleles and the fewest for HLA-C alleles. Three of the identified cytomegalovirus-associated TCR beta chains were confirmed in vitro to be specific for cytomegalovirus antigens. According to the authors, the approach could potentially be generalized to other disease states and immunological phenotypes. In the study, approximately 150 TCR beta chains were listed as associated with cytomegalovirus. In an earlier analysis of some 540 of the donors, most TCR beta V segments appeared in productive rearrangements about 87% or about 30% of the time, broadly matching IMGT annotations. In this cohort, only TCR beta chains were sequenced, and detectable features were limited by the absence of alpha or paired-chain data. A later analysis associated 15,000 to 20,000 TCR beta sequences with specific HLA alleles at a false discovery rate of 0.05. Most CMV-associated TCR beta chains appeared to be HLA-restricted in a later analysis, and the HLA associations seemed to be driven largely by CMV exposure. The only immune exposure information available for the cohort was CMV serostatus. Because HLA typing was unavailable for some donors at each locus, only the typed subset was used in association tests. When HLA alleles, especially DR and DQ, strongly co-occurred, attributing TCR associations to individual alleles was difficult. A further reported finding was that TCR beta sequences accurately predicted the HLA-A and HLA-B alleles for most subjects in the first cohort. An association between a missense DCLRE1C variant and V-gene and J-gene trimming of TCR beta chains was found in a later genetic analysis and replicated in an independent cohort. According to a later analysis, parvovirus B19, influenza, CMV and Epstein-Barr virus appeared linked to several top co-occurrence clusters. A later genetic analysis reported fewer N-insertions in productive TCRs among donors in an Asian-associated ancestry cluster than the approximately 670-donor mean. The classifier was reported to diagnose cytomegalovirus status with high specificity and sensitivity in both the original and validation cohorts. A cluster of highly shared sequence variants was judged likely to be a technical artifact of the sequencing pipeline. The earlier analysis of a few hundred of the donors excluded roughly 16 rarely observed V segments, including chromosome 9 orphons, because counts were too low. Correlated functional status among segregating V segments might be attributable to linkage disequilibrium, but an unknown experimental factor could not be ruled out. Sequencing depth was assumed to be roughly uniform across donors in the presence/absence analyses, though that assumption may not hold.

Libraries were built with the immunoSEQ multiplex PCR assay. The multiplex PCR relied on a mix of 60 forward primers for TCR Vbeta segments and 13 reverse primers for TCR Jbeta segments. The CDR3 region of rearranged TCR beta genes was amplified from genomic DNA by a multiplex PCR assay. The Illumina HiSeq System was used to sequence the amplified TCR beta libraries as 87-base-pair reads. As for the original processing: In a later analysis, about 80 million unique TCR beta chains were counted across the 650 to 700 repertoires, and around 10 million of these chains were shared by at least two donors. To remove PCR and sequencing errors, raw reads were error-corrected and collapsed into unique sequences using a nearest-neighbor algorithm that merged closely related sequences. To assign V, D and J gene segments, CDR3 sequences were aligned to IMGT reference sequences. For a sequence to be retained, at least a six-nucleotide match to both a V gene segment and a J gene segment was required. A rearrangement counted as productive if the CDR3 had no stop codons and remained in frame with V and J, and every other rearrangement counted as non-productive. CDR3 was defined according to IMGT convention as the region running from the second conserved V-encoded cysteine to the conserved J-encoded phenylalanine. The earlier analysis of a few hundred of the donors excluded any sequence lacking an unambiguous match to a single V gene segment. An earlier analysis of 587 of the donors classified V segments as functional when productive rearrangements were above 56.7% and as segregating when the standard deviation between donors was above 5%. A statistical classification framework was built to diagnose cytomegalovirus status from the catalog of TCR beta chain sequences. In a later analysis, TCR nucleotide sequences were compared against IMGT/GENE-DB human TR gene sequences so that V and J genes could be assigned. A later analysis assigned CDR3 sequences and most-parsimonious VDJ recombination scenarios with the TCRdist pipeline. A later analysis defined each TCR beta chain by its CDR3 amino acid sequence plus V-gene family, and excluded reads lacking a unique V-gene family. As a way to deal with suspected cross-contamination and a sequencing artifact, a later analysis dropped 450 to 700 nucleotide sequences that were highly shared and had low generation probability. In a later analysis, a clonal expansion index was calculated for each public chain from normalized within-repertoire ranks of inferred template counts. In a later analysis, generation probabilities were computed with a VDJ recombination model fitted to out-of-frame rearrangements, and the resulting probabilities were checked against IGoR. Hypergeometric tests were used in a later analysis to score TCR-TCR, TCR-HLA and TCR-CMV co-occurrence, with a repertoire-size bias correction applied to the TCR pairs. False discovery rates were estimated in a later analysis by permuting HLA or CMV assignments 20 times. In a later analysis, co-occurring TCRs were grouped with DBSCAN, and TCRdist sequence similarity was added when clustering was performed within HLA-allele-positive subsets. For co-occurrence clustering, repertoires with fewer than 30,000 or more than 120,000 public chains were excluded, along with five repertoires with anomalous nucleotide sharing. The immuneACCESS repertoire file appears here via TCRdb, limited to in-frame rearrangements. These files lack a portion of the clones; in checked studies, under half of the deficit traces to unresolved V genes, and the cause of the others is not known. V, J and clone size derive from that table, while D and trimming were established from the DNA sequence. The table for this sample lists some 100,000 clones; roughly 74% of them were counted only once. The ten largest clonotypes hold around an eighth of the sample.

Trimming takes 6 bases off V and 5 bases off J; junction bases not matched to a gene: 10. The germline V gene supplies CDR1 MDHEN and CDR2 SYDVKM. The CDR3 has 15 amino acids, counting the end cysteine and phenylalanine. Only the CDR3 DNA is retained, 45 bases long and in frame from the first base. Sample: PBMCs. This sequence was found in a woman in her 70s in good health and CMV-seropositive. The rearranged chain carries TRBV28 and TRBJ2-1, and 7 junctional nucleotides match TRBD2. This receptor has the CDR3 CASSGSGTTHNEQFF. The nucleotide sequence reads TGTGCCAGCAGCGGATCCGGGACTACCCACAATGAGCAGTTCTTC.